This T cell receptor (beta chain) came from a study of cytomegalovirus exposure and HLA in healthy donors. Notes on the study in general: Researchers reported in a later analysis that common viral pathogens appeared linked to several top clusters. In an earlier analysis, in fewer than 700 donors, most V segments appeared productive either ~87% or ~30% of the time. In a later analysis, a missense DCLRE1C variant was linked to TCR beta V- and J-gene trimming.

Worth noting for this clone: The antigen is not known.

CDR1 is SGHTA and CDR2 is FQGNSA in the germline V gene. Trimming at V came to 5 bases and at J to 2 bases, leaving 12 bases not matched to a gene. The CDR3 is 18 amino acids. PCR involved 60 Vbeta and 13 Jbeta primers. Measured with immunoSEQ multiplex PCR; TCRdb has only the in-frame clones, and not every one. Counted here are 200,000 to 250,000 clones, 70% to 85% occurring once; the ten biggest clones make up roughly 2.5%. The chain joins TRBV7-2 to TRBJ2-3, with TRBD2 matching 11 bases. The receptor's source is a woman in her fifties or sixties in good health and CMV-seropositive. Sequencing used PBMCs. CDR3: CASSPYRSSGGTTDTQYF. CDR3 DNA sequence: TGTGCCAGCAGCCCGTACCGATCTAGCGGGGGGACCACAGATACGCAGTATTTT.